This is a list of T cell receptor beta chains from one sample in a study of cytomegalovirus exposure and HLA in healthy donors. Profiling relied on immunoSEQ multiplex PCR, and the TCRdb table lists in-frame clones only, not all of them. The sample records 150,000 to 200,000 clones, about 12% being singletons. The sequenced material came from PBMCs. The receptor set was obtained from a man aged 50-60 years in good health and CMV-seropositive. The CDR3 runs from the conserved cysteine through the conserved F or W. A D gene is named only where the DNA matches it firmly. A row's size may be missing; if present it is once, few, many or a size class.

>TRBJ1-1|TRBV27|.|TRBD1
TGTGCCAGCAGTTTATCGAGGACAGGGGTACATGTTGAAGCTTTCTTT
CASSLSRTGVHVEAFF
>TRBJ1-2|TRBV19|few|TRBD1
TGTGCCAGTAGTATCGACAGGGGCTCCTATGGCTACACCTTC
CASSIDRGSYGYTF
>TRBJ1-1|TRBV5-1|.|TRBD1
TGCGCCAGCAGCTTGAGACAGGGTTCGAACACTGAAGCTTTCTTT
CASSLRQGSNTEAFF
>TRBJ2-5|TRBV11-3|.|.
TGTGCCAGCAGCCTCGCCCCAGGAGAGACCCAGTACTTC
CASSLAPGETQYF
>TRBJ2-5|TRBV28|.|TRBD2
TGTGCCAGCAGTTCACTAGCGGGGGTGGGGGAGACCCAGTACTTC
CASSSLAGVGETQYF
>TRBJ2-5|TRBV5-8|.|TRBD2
TGTGCCAGCAGCTTGGTCCCGACTAGCGGAGAAACCCAGTACTTC
CASSLVPTSGETQYF
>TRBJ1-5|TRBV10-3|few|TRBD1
TGTGCCACCTCGCGGAATGGACAGGGGGCTGAGGTGCAGCCCCAGCATTTT
CATSRNGQGAEVQPQHF
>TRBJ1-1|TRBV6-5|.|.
TGTGCCAGCAGCCAACAGAGCATGAACACTGAAGCTTTCTTT
CASSQQSMNTEAFF
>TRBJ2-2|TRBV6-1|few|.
TGTGCCAGCGTGGGGCACACGAACACCGGGGAGCTGTTTTTT
CASVGHTNTGELFF
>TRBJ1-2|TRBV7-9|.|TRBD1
TGTGCCAGCAGCTTACCCTCCCCGACAGGGACACGGGCTAACTATGGCTACACCTTC
CASSLPSPTGTRANYGYTF
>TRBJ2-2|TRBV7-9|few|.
TGTGCCAGCAGCAAGACAGTTTCGAACACCGGGGAGCTGTTTTTT
CASSKTVSNTGELFF
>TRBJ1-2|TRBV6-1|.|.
TGTGCCAGCAGGGGGGGACCGAACTATGGCTACACCTTC
CASRGGPNYGYTF
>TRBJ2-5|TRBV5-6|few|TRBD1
TGTGCCAGCAGCTTGGTGACAGGGTATGGAGAGACCCAGTACTTC
CASSLVTGYGETQYF
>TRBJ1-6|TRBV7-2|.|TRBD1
TGTGCCAGCAGCTTAGGGACAGGGAGCTTTTCACCCCTCCACTTT
CASSLGTGSFSPLHF
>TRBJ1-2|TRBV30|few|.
TGTGCCTGGACCGGGATTAACTATGGCTACACCTTC
CAWTGINYGYTF
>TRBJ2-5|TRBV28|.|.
TGTGCCAGCGCCGCGGTCAGGGGAGTCGGGGAGACCCAGTACTTC
CASAAVRGVGETQYF
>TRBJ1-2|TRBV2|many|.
TGTGCCAGCAGCCGGGAGGAGGGTAGGATTGATGGCTACACCTTC
CASSREEGRIDGYTF